A single sample gave rise to the 20 T cell receptor beta chains below, sequenced in a study of technical replicates of blood from a few donors. The data were produced by immunoSEQ multiplex PCR, yet TCRdb's version contains in-frame clones alone and is incomplete. The table lists 70,000 or so clones, roughly nine tenths of them singletons. Material: T cells isolated from PBMCs. These receptors all stem from a human donor in good health. Some clones in this sample may be carry-over from other donors' samples.

This chain joins TRBV5-4 and TRBJ2-7, with D possibly being TRBD2 (5 bases). The CDR3 contains 12 residues. Trimming shortened V by 1 base and J by 6 bases, and 8 bases separated the two germline ends. Looked up from germline, CDR1 is SGHNT and CDR2 is YYREEE (reference sequence). The CDR3 nucleotides read TGTGCCAGCAGCTTGTCTAGCTCCGAGCAGTACTTC. This encodes CASSLSSSEQYF.

The V and J genes are TRBV2 and TRBJ2-7, with a weak D call TRBD1 (6 bases). Germline CDR1 reads SNHLY; CDR2 reads FYNNEI. The CDR3 runs to 15 residues. Trimming took 5 bases from V and 2 from J, leaving 16 bases between them. CDR3 DNA: TGTGCCAGCAGTTTCGGACAGTCGCCTACCTACGAGCAGTACTTC. Protein: CASSFGQSPTYEQYF.

V gene TRBV28 combines with J gene TRBJ2-2; the match to TRBD1 covers 11 bases. CDR1 MDHEN and CDR2 SYDVKM come from the germline V gene. The CDR3 is made up of 15 amino acids. J gave up 6 bases and V 4 bases, and 4 bases lay outside the gene matches. The CDR3 nucleotides are TGTGCCAGCAGTTCGGACAGGGGGCGCCCCGGGGAGCTGTTTTTT. Amino acids: CASSSDRGRPGELFF.

The rearrangement links TRBV25-1 to TRBJ2-2; D ambiguous. The germline V gene has CDR1 MGHDK and CDR2 SYGVNS. Between the trimmed V and J ends, which lost 5 bases and 0 bases, there was a span of 7 bases. There are 14 residues in the CDR3. For the CDR3, the DNA is TGTGCCAGCAGTAGTCGCGCGAACACCGGGGAGCTGTTTTTT. Translation gives CASSSRANTGELFF.

The chain recombines TRBV19 with TRBJ2-7, with D possibly being TRBD1 (6 bases). With 3 bases removed from V and 0 bases from J, the gap between germline ends came to 9 bases. The CDR3 has 14 amino acids. Germline V gives CDR1 LNHDA, CDR2 SQIVND (reference sequence). CDR3 sequence (DNA): TGTGCCAGTAGTATGGGGGACAACTCCTACGAGCAGTACTTC. Translating it yields CASSMGDNSYEQYF.

The DNA of the CDR3 is TGTGCCATCAGTGATGAGGCGGGAGGGCCACCTGTTAGGGATGAGCAGTTCTTC. It is translated as CAISDEAGGPPVRDEQFF. The V gene is TRBV10-3, the J gene TRBJ2-1; 9 nucleotides agree with TRBD2. The J segment lost 8 bases and the V segment lost 3 bases, leaving 17 bases of the junction unmatched. Germline V gene sequence: CDR1 ENHRY, CDR2 SYGVKD. This CDR3 comprises 18 residues.

This clone was seen just once. The V call is TRBV7-2, the J call TRBJ2-7, with 11 bases identical to TRBD1. CDR1 is SGHTA and CDR2 is FQGNSA in the germline V gene. CDR3 size: 15 residues. Trimming at V came to 4 bases and at J to 5 bases, leaving 7 bases not matched to a gene. The CDR3 DNA reads TGTGCCAGCAGCTCAGTTGGACAGGGGGCCCACGAGCAGTACTTC. Translating it yields CASSSVGQGAHEQYF.

The chain combines TRBV28 with TRBJ2-2; tentatively, D is TRBD1 (5 bases). This CDR3 region has 15 residues. Germline V gene sequence: CDR1 MDHEN, CDR2 SYDVKM. V lost 5 bases, J lost 5 bases, and 15 bases lay in between. The CDR3 loop is CASSQLPRETGELFF. The CDR3 nucleotides read TGTGCCAGCAGTCAGCTGCCCAGGGAAACCGGGGAGCTGTTTTTT.

The V and J genes are TRBV5-5 and TRBJ1-2, with TRBD1 as a possible D gene (6 bases). This CDR3 has 12 amino acids. V shed 1 base and J shed 8 bases, with 9 bases lying between them. Germline CDR1 and CDR2: SGHKS and YYEKEE (reference sequence). The CDR3 loop is CASSLNREGYTF. DNA of the CDR3: TGTGCCAGCAGCTTGAACAGGGAAGGCTACACCTTC.

The V call is TRBV20-1, the J call TRBJ1-2; D is uncertain. V was pared by 6 bases and J by 7 bases, with 12 bases between. Looked up from germline, CDR1 is DFQATT and CDR2 is SNEGSKA (reference sequence). This CDR3 spans 11 amino acids. The CDR3 loop reads CSAEGWGGYTF. The CDR3 DNA reads TGCAGTGCGGAGGGCTGGGGTGGCTACACCTTC.

The CDR3 is CASSLTGHYGYTF. The CDR3 DNA reads TGTGCCAGCAGCTTAACAGGGCACTATGGCTACACCTTC. The rearrangement uses TRBV7-9 and TRBJ1-2; D is possibly TRBD1 (6 bases). The CDR3 sequence is 13 residues long. Germline values: CDR1 SEHNR, CDR2 FQNEAQ (reference sequence). Trimming shortened V by 2 bases and J by 3 bases, and 7 bases separated the two germline ends.

The chain uses TRBV5-4 and TRBJ2-7; 10 bases line up with TRBD2. The trim removed 7 bases at V and 4 bases at J, leaving 8 bases unmatched. This CDR3 has 14 amino acids. The germline CDR1 and CDR2 sequences are SGHNT and YYREEE (reference sequence). This CDR3 reads CASSTAGGLYEQYF. The DNA of the CDR3 is TGTGCCAGCTCCACAGCGGGAGGGTTATACGAGCAGTACTTC. The full variable domain, in which reference TRBV5-4 and TRBJ2-7 provide the parts outside the CDR3, is ETGVTQSPTHLIKTRGQQVTLRCSSQSGHNTVSWYQQALGQGPQFIFQYYREEENGRGNFPPRFSGLQFPNYSSELNVNALELDDSALYLCASSTAGGLYEQYFGPGTRLTVT.

CDR3 residues: CASSDGLGSGRNEQFF. DNA of the CDR3: TGTGCCAGCAGTGATGGGTTGGGTAGCGGGAGAAATGAGCAGTTCTTC. The chain links TRBV6-1 to TRBJ2-1, with 9 bases lining up with TRBD2. V was clipped by 3 bases and J by 7 bases; unmatched bases: 10. The CDR3 is 16 residues long. CDR1 and CDR2 from the germline V gene are MNHNS and SASEGT.

The chain is built from TRBV6-5 and TRBJ1-6; D is unresolved. The CDR3 runs to 15 residues. Trimming left V 4 bases short and J 9 bases short, with 16 bases between. CDR1 is MNHEY, CDR2 SVGAGI, per germline. The CDR3 DNA is TGTGCCAGCAGTTCCGGCACAGTCGCCGGTTCACCCCTCCACTTT. The encoded protein is CASSSGTVAGSPLHF.

The chain combines TRBV5-1 with TRBJ1-1, with 8 bases fitting TRBD1. Germline V gene sequence: CDR1 SGHRS, CDR2 YFSETQ. There are 17 residues in the CDR3. The V segment lost 3 bases and the J segment 1 base; nucleotides outside the gene matches: 11. The CDR3 coding sequence is TGCGCCAGCAGCTACTTAGACAGGGGACCTTGGAACACTGAAGCTTTCTTT. It translates to CASSYLDRGPWNTEAFF.

The chain uses TRBV7-6 and TRBJ2-3; 7 positions match TRBD1. The CDR3 extends over 14 amino acids. With V trimmed by 5 bases and J by 3 bases, 5 bases remained unmatched. Germline CDR1 and CDR2: SGHVS and FNYEAQ. This CDR3 reads CASSPQDRTDTQYF. CDR3 DNA: TGTGCCAGCAGCCCCCAGGACAGGACAGATACGCAGTATTTT.

The chain links TRBV4-1 to TRBJ1-2; D possibly corresponds to TRBD1 (6 bases). Trimming removed 0 bases at V and 4 bases at J, with 15 bases between. CDR1 MGHRA and CDR2 YSYEKL come from the germline V gene. CDR3 length: 16 residues. The chain's CDR3 is CASSQEDGQSGYGYTF. In nucleotides, the CDR3 is TGCGCCAGCAGCCAAGAAGATGGACAGTCAGGCTATGGCTACACCTTC.

The chain is built from TRBV11-3 and TRBJ2-1; D ambiguous. CDR3 length equals 12 residues. Germline lookup yields CDR1 SGHNT and CDR2 YENEEA. V was shortened by 1 base and J by 8 bases, with 6 bases between the two germline ends. CDR3 bases: TGTGCCAGCAGCTTAGTGTCGGATGAGCAGTTCTTC. This encodes CASSLVSDEQFF.

V is TRBV27 and J is TRBJ1-1, with D uncertain. This CDR3 is built from 13 residues. Looked up from germline, CDR1 is MNHEY and CDR2 is SMNVEV (reference sequence). The V end was cut by 3 bases, the J end by 3 bases, with 8 bases between. The CDR3: CASSFYRDTEAFF. DNA of the CDR3: TGTGCCAGCAGTTTTTACAGAGACACTGAAGCTTTCTTT.

The CDR3, as DNA: TGTGCCAGCAGCTCTCGCGTGGTGTACCTGAGCTCTGGAAACACCATATATTTT. This translates into CASSSRVVYLSSGNTIYF. This rearrangement joins TRBV5-5 to TRBJ1-3; unclear D gene. The CDR3 runs 18 residues. Germline values: CDR1 SGHKS, CDR2 YYEKEE (reference sequence). Trimming cost V 3 bases and J 0 bases, with 19 bases left between them.